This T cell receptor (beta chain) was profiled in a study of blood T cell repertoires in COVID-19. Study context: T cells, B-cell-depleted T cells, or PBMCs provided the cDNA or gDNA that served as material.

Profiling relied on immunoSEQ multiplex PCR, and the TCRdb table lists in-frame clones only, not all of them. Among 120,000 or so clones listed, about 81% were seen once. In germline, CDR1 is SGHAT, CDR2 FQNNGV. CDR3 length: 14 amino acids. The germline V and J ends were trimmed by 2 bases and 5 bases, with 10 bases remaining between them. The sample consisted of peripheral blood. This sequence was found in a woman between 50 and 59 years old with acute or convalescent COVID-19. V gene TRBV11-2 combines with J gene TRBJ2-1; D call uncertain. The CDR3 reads CASSLFGGDNEQFF. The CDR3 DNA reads TGTGCCAGCAGCTTATTTGGCGGTGACAATGAGCAGTTCTTC.